The 4 T cell receptor beta chains below come from one sample, sequenced in a study of CD8+ T cells in alopecia areata. Sample treatment: oral pan-JAK inhibitor, 5-10 mg twice daily. Reverse transcribed after extraction, RNA yielded cDNA as the sequencing template. Only in-frame clones appear in the TCRdb table, and some are missing; sequencing was by immunoSEQ multiplex PCR. This sample has fewer than 250,000 clones, with less than 45% found just once. The input for sequencing was CD4+ T cells sorted from blood, taken at approximately week 37, from a patient treated with tofacitinib. These receptors were collected from a human donor with alopecia areata.

This clone was detected only a few times. The chain is built from TRBV30 and TRBJ2-5; D may be TRBD1 (6 bases). V was clipped by 5 bases and J by 1 base, with 17 bases between them. CDR1 and CDR2 (germline): GTSNPN, SVGIG (reference sequence). CDR3 length: 15 residues. The CDR3: CAWGDPGVSQETQYF. The DNA for the CDR3 is TGTGCCTGGGGGGACCCAGGGGTGTCCCAAGAGACCCAGTACTTC.

There are a few counts of this clone. V and J are TRBV30 and TRBJ1-2, with D possibly TRBD1 on 5 matching bases. This CDR3 region has 14 residues. Germline V CDR1 and CDR2: GTSNPN, SVGIG (reference sequence). The ends were cut back, 2 bases at V and 4 bases at J, with 14 bases in the middle. CDR3 DNA: TGTGCCTGGAGTCGTGGGCAGGGCGGCTATGGCTACACCTTC. Its protein is CAWSRGQGGYGYTF.

The V call is TRBV7-8, the J call TRBJ2-2, with TRBD1 matching over 8 bases. This CDR3 has 16 amino acids. Germline-derived CDR1 and CDR2 are SGHVS and FQNEAQ. V shed 5 bases, J shed 5 bases, and the junction held 10 bases outside the gene matches. DNA of the CDR3: TGTGCCAGCAGCCTTGGACAGGGCGTTGTAACCGGGGAGCTGTTTTTT. Its translation is CASSLGQGVVTGELFF.

This clone was detected only a few times. This chain links TRBV7-3 with TRBJ2-1; 9 bases are a match to TRBD2. This CDR3 comprises 14 residues. The junction had 6 bases not matched to a gene; V was cut back by 5 bases and J by 7 bases. CDR1 is SGHTA and CDR2 is FQGTGA in the germline V gene. CDR3 amino acids: CASSLSGRLNEQFF. CDR3 sequence (DNA): TGTGCCAGCAGCCTGAGCGGGAGGTTAAATGAGCAGTTCTTC.